The source of this T cell receptor (beta chain) is a study of CD8 T cells in Susac syndrome. Study-wide results and caveats: The authors found fewer than 20 Susac-specific public clones in total CD8+ repertoires and a few in CD8+ TEMRA repertoires.

The CDR3 runs 12 residues. The V end lost 3 bases, the J end lost 8 bases, and 8 bases lay between the germline ends. The germline V gene has CDR1 LNHDA and CDR2 SQIVND (reference sequence). After extraction with the RNeasy kit, roughly 0.5 to 1 ug of the RNA was reverse transcribed using random hexamers. TCRdb re-called the immunoSEQ multiplex PCR reads through MiXCR, storing one row per CDR3 protein. This sample has approximately 190,000 distinct CDR3 sequences, with more than 85% found just once. Concerning this clonotype itself: Antigen: not known.

Sequencing input: CD8+ T cells from PBMCs. The sequence was collected from a human donor with Susac syndrome. The J gene is TRBJ2-1, the V gene TRBV19; D not certain. The CDR3 spells CASSMSLDEQFF. The CDR3 DNA follows: TGTGCCAGTAGTATGAGTCTCGATGAGCAGTTCTTC. Together with reference TRBV19 and TRBJ2-1, the CDR3 gives the full variable domain: DGGITQSPKYLFRKEGQNVTLSCEQNLNHDAMYWYRQDPGQGLRLIYYSQIVNDFQKGDIAEGYSVSREKKESFPLTVTSAQKNPTAFYLCASSMSLDEQFFGPGTRLTVL.